Below, 25 T cell receptor beta chains from the same sample are listed, as sequenced in a study of blood T cell repertoires in COVID-19. Some clones are missing from TCRdb's copy, which holds only in-frame ones; the method was immunoSEQ multiplex PCR. This repertoire shows more than 45,000 clones, less than 90% found once; its top ten account for roughly 8.4%. The material sequenced was peripheral blood. These receptors were collected from a woman between 70 and 85 years old with active COVID-19.

V usage is TRBV19 and J usage is TRBJ2-7; a possible D gene is TRBD2 (5 bases). Germline CDR1 LNHDA, CDR2 SQIVND (reference sequence). V dropped 10 bases and J dropped 6 bases, with 16 bases sitting between them. This CDR3 is built from 12 residues. The CDR3 is CATRRGPFEQYF. The CDR3 DNA reads TGTGCCACCCGTAGAGGGCCCTTCGAGCAGTACTTC.

The rearrangement uses TRBV6-1 and TRBJ2-5; no clear D. This CDR3 spans 14 amino acids. Looked up from germline, CDR1 is MNHNS and CDR2 is SASEGT. Trimming stripped 1 base from V and 1 base from J, with 7 bases between. The CDR3, as DNA: TGTGCCAGCAGTGAAGGTAGTATCCAAGAGACCCAGTACTTC. Translation gives CASSEGSIQETQYF.

The CDR3: CASTAQAGFQPQHF. In DNA, the CDR3 is TGTGCCAGCACCGCCCAGGCGGGTTTTCAGCCCCAGCATTTT. The rearrangement links TRBV6-5 to TRBJ1-5; no clear D. The germline V and J ends were trimmed by 7 bases and 6 bases, with 16 bases remaining between them. CDR3 size: 14 residues. Germline V gives CDR1 MNHEY, CDR2 SVGAGI.

V and J are TRBV7-2 and TRBJ2-5; 10 nucleotides line up with TRBD2. J was trimmed by 0 bases and V by 6 bases; bases with no gene match: 4. The CDR3 is 15 amino acids. From germline, CDR1 is SGHTA and CDR2 FQGNSA. In DNA, the CDR3 is TGTGCCAGCAGTTACACTAGCGGGAACCAAGAGACCCAGTACTTC. This codes for CASSYTSGNQETQYF.

A few counts support this clone. The chain combines TRBV3-1 (or the pseudogene TRBV3-2) with TRBJ2-3; D perhaps matches TRBD1 (6 bases). Germline V gives CDR1 LGHDT, CDR2 YNNKEL (reference sequence). With 6 bases removed from V and 1 base from J, the gap between germline ends came to 14 bases. The CDR3 contains 15 residues. The CDR3 is CASSRQVWGTDTQYF. The DNA of the CDR3 is TGTGCCAGCAGTCGACAGGTGTGGGGCACAGATACGCAGTATTTT.

The chain carries TRBV19 and TRBJ1-1; maybe TRBD1 (6 bases). V was pared by 3 bases and J by 3 bases, with 8 bases between. Germline loops: CDR1 LNHDA, CDR2 SQIVND (reference sequence). The CDR3 runs to 13 residues. The CDR3 coding sequence is TGTGCCAGTAGTATGAAGGGGGACACTGAAGCTTTCTTT. It translates to CASSMKGDTEAFF.

This clone was detected a few times. For the CDR3, the DNA is TGCGCCAGCAGCGCGACTTCCTACGAGCAGTACTTC. Translated, it gives CASSATSYEQYF. The chain carries TRBV5-1 and TRBJ2-7; no definite D call. Deletions cut 4 bases from V and 1 base from J, with 6 bases between. CDR1 is SGHRS, CDR2 YFSETQ, per germline. There are 12 residues in the CDR3.

The J gene is TRBJ1-6, the V gene TRBV7-8; 9 nucleotides line up with TRBD1. V lost 6 bases and J lost 8; bases outside the gene matches: 5. The CDR3 consists of 14 residues. The germline V gene has CDR1 SGHVS and CDR2 FQNEAQ. DNA of the CDR3: TGTGCCAGCAGAGGGACAGGGAAGGATTCACCCCTCCACTTT. This encodes CASRGTGKDSPLHF.

The genes are TRBV29-1 and TRBJ2-5, with TRBD1 identical over 7 bases. The CDR3 totals 12 residues. V lost 6 bases and J lost 0; bases outside the gene matches: 1. Germline V gene sequence: CDR1 SQVTM, CDR2 ANQGSEA. The CDR3 spells CSVGQYQETQYF. CDR3 sequence (DNA): TGCAGCGTGGGACAGTACCAAGAGACCCAGTACTTC.

The chain couples TRBV13 to TRBJ1-3, with D uncertain. The germline CDR1 and CDR2 sequences are PRHDT and FYEKMQ (reference sequence). The CDR3 sequence is 14 residues long. V lost 5 bases to trimming and J lost 4 bases, with 12 bases between them. CDR3 sequence reads: CASSDAGLGNTIYF. CDR3 sequence (DNA): TGTGCCAGCAGCGATGCCGGGTTGGGAAACACCATATATTTT.

This chain uses TRBV4-2 with TRBJ2-1; D possibly corresponds to TRBD2 (5 bases). V lost 1 base and J 8 bases, leaving 15 bases between the germline ends. Germline V CDR1 and CDR2: LGHNA, YNFKEQ. The CDR3 sequence is 15 residues long. CDR3 bases: TGTGCCAGCAGCCAAGGCGTGCGGGCGGGCGATGAGCAGTTCTTC. Protein product: CASSQGVRAGDEQFF.

This chain joins TRBV7-2 and TRBJ2-3; 12 positions match TRBD2. V lost 6 bases, J lost 6 bases, and 7 bases stayed unmatched. The CDR3 length is 15 residues. The germline CDR1 and CDR2 sequences are SGHTA and FQGNSA. CDR3 nucleotide sequence: TGTGCCAGCAGTCGACTAGCGGGAGTATCGGATACGCAGTATTTT. It translates to CASSRLAGVSDTQYF.

The chain recombines TRBV28 with TRBJ2-1; maybe TRBD2 (5 bases). From germline, CDR1 is MDHEN and CDR2 SYDVKM. The CDR3 covers 14 residues. Trimming took off 0 bases at V and 5 bases at J, with 8 bases between the two ends. This CDR3 reads CASSLCTGDNEQFF. The DNA for the CDR3 is TGTGCCAGCAGTTTATGCACCGGGGACAATGAGCAGTTCTTC. The variable domain in full, with the rest retrieved from reference TRBV28 and TRBJ2-1, is DVKVTQSSRYLVKRTGEKVFLECVQDMDHENMFWYRQDPGLGLRLIYFSYDVKMKEKGDIPEGYSVSREKKERFSLILESASTNQTSMYLCASSLCTGDNEQFFGPGTRLTVL.

The chain couples TRBV30 to TRBJ1-3, with a tentative D call TRBD1 (6 bases). This CDR3 contains 15 residues. CDR1 is GTSNPN and CDR2 is SVGIG in the germline V gene (reference sequence). The V end was cut by 1 base, the J end by 4 bases, with 14 bases between. The CDR3 sequence is CAWSDTGFSGNTIYF. The CDR3 nucleotides read TGTGCCTGGAGTGATACAGGGTTCTCAGGAAACACCATATATTTT.

This rearrangement joins TRBV19 to TRBJ2-3; 12 bases are a match to TRBD2. The germline V gene encodes CDR1 LNHDA and CDR2 SQIVND (reference sequence). Germline trimming cut 4 bases from V and 6 bases from J; bases unmatched to any gene: 5. CDR3 size: 15 residues. The CDR3 reads CASSTGLAGWDTQYF. The CDR3 coding sequence is TGTGCCAGTAGTACCGGACTAGCGGGATGGGATACGCAGTATTTT.

The rearrangement uses TRBV12-3 or TRBV12-4 and TRBJ2-3; a possible D gene is TRBD2 (6 bases). The ends were cut back, 5 bases at V and 8 bases at J, with 14 bases in the middle. This CDR3 comprises 13 residues. CDR3: CASSPGERRTQYF. CDR3 nucleotide sequence: TGTGCCAGCAGTCCGGGAGAAAGGCGTACGCAGTATTTT.

The V gene is TRBV5-1, the J gene TRBJ2-1; a possible D gene is TRBD1 (5 bases). The germline V and J ends were trimmed by 0 bases and 3 bases, with 7 bases remaining between them. This CDR3 contains 14 residues. The germline V gene has CDR1 SGHRS and CDR2 YFSETQ. The CDR3: CASSLGDSYNEQFF. CDR3 coding DNA: TGCGCCAGCAGCTTGGGCGACAGCTACAATGAGCAGTTCTTC.

The gene calls are TRBV19 and TRBJ2-5, with TRBD1 as a possible D gene (6 bases). The V and J ends lost 5 bases and 5 bases respectively, with 21 bases between them. The CDR3 totals 16 residues. Germline V CDR1 and CDR2: LNHDA, SQIVND (reference sequence). The CDR3 DNA reads as TGTGCCAGTAGTCAAACTACCGGGACAATGTGGGAGACCCAGTACTTC. It codes for CASSQTTGTMWETQYF. The full variable domain, its missing parts supplied by reference TRBV19 and TRBJ2-5, is DGGITQSPKYLFRKEGQNVTLSCEQNLNHDAMYWYRQDPGQGLRLIYYSQIVNDFQKGDIAEGYSVSREKKESFPLTVTSAQKNPTAFYLCASSQTTGTMWETQYFGPGTRLLVL.

The chain uses TRBV7-2 and TRBJ1-4; D call uncertain. This CDR3 region has 13 residues. V was pared by 3 bases and J by 7 bases, with 9 bases between. Germline CDR1 SGHTA, CDR2 FQGNSA. The CDR3 loop reads CASSFSGTEKLFF. In nucleotides, the CDR3 is TGTGCCAGCAGCTTCTCCGGTACTGAAAAACTGTTTTTT.

This chain connects TRBV24-1 to TRBJ2-3; 13 nucleotides agree with TRBD2. The V gene end was trimmed by 3 bases and the J gene end by 0 bases; junction bases not matched to a gene: 8. The CDR3 sequence is 19 residues long. Germline values: CDR1 KGHDR, CDR2 SFDVKD. The CDR3, as DNA: TGTGCCACCAGTGATCACCGACTAGCGGGAGGCCCCAGCACAGATACGCAGTATTTT. Its translation is CATSDHRLAGGPSTDTQYF.

The gene calls are TRBV29-1 and TRBJ2-1; D not resolved. This CDR3 has 15 amino acids. V shed 3 bases and J shed 4 bases, with 16 bases lying between them. The germline V gene has CDR1 SQVTM and CDR2 ANQGSEA. CDR3 region: CSVDAATLPYNEQFF. In DNA form, the CDR3 reads TGCAGCGTTGATGCGGCGACTTTGCCTTACAATGAGCAGTTCTTC.

The rearrangement uses TRBV14 and TRBJ2-7; D perhaps matches TRBD2 (7 bases). Trimming stripped 3 bases from V and 0 bases from J, with 18 bases between. The CDR3 spans 17 residues. Germline CDR1 is SGHDN and CDR2 is FVKESK. This chain's CDR3 is CASSHLGGPKSSYEQYF. CDR3 sequence (DNA): TGTGCCAGCAGCCACCTCGGGGGGCCGAAGAGCTCCTACGAGCAGTACTTC.

The CDR3 nucleotides read TGTGCCAGCATCAGTTGGGGTACGGGAACTGAAGCTTTCTTT. This sequence encodes CASISWGTGTEAFF. The V call is TRBV6-6, the J call TRBJ1-1; no clear D gene. Trimming took off 7 bases at V and 5 bases at J, with 17 bases between the two ends. This CDR3 has 14 amino acids. Germline V gives CDR1 MNHNY, CDR2 SVGAGI (reference sequence).

This clone has only one observation. V gene TRBV11-2 combines with J gene TRBJ1-6; 7 nucleotides match TRBD1. This CDR3 has 16 residues. With 5 bases clipped from V and 4 bases from J, the junction kept 8 bases outside the gene matches. From germline, CDR1 is SGHAT and CDR2 FQNNGV. For the CDR3, the DNA is TGTGCCAGCAGCAAAATCCGGGACAGTTATAATTCACCCCTCCACTTT. It encodes CASSKIRDSYNSPLHF.

This rearrangement joins TRBV27 to TRBJ2-5; D not certain. CDR1 MNHEY and CDR2 SMNVEV come from the germline V gene (reference sequence). This CDR3 has 13 residues. With 5 bases removed from V and 4 bases from J, the gap between germline ends came to 11 bases. The CDR3 loop is CASSVIPGETQYF. As DNA, the CDR3 is TGTGCCAGCAGTGTCATACCGGGAGAGACCCAGTACTTC.